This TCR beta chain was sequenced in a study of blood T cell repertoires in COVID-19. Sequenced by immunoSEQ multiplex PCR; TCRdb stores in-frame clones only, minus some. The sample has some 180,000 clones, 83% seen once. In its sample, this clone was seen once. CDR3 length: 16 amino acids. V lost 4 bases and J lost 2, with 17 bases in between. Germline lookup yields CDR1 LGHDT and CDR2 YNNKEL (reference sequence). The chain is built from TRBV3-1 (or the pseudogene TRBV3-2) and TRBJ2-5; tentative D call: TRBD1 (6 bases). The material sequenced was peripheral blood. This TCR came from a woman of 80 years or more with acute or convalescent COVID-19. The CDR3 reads CASSPRLLGGQETQYF. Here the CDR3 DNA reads TGTGCCAGCAGCCCAAGACTTTTAGGGGGTCAAGAGACCCAGTACTTC.